These 28 T cell receptor beta chains were all obtained from the same sample, sequenced in a study of blood T cell repertoires in COVID-19. Assay: immunoSEQ multiplex PCR; the TCRdb copy retains only in-frame clones and omits some. The sample includes about 280,000 clones, around 90% of them seen just once. The sample comprised PBMCs or T cells enriched from blood (not recorded which). The receptors here all came from a woman in her thirties or forties who had recovered from COVID-19.

The chain employs TRBV27 and TRBJ2-7; possible D gene TRBD1, 6 bases. V lost 2 bases and J 5 bases, leaving 13 bases between the germline ends. CDR3 length: 14 residues. CDR1 MNHEY and CDR2 SMNVEV come from the germline V gene (reference sequence). The CDR3 sequence is CASSLQGTFHEQYF. The CDR3 DNA reads TGTGCCAGCAGTTTACAGGGGACATTCCACGAGCAGTACTTC.

The rearrangement uses TRBV24-1 and TRBJ2-1; 8 nucleotides agree with TRBD2. Trimming cost V 1 base and J 8 bases; bases outside gene matches: 6. This CDR3 contains 15 residues. Looked up from germline, CDR1 is KGHDR and CDR2 is SFDVKD. The CDR3 nucleotides are TGTGCCACCAGTGATTTTTCCGGGAGGGGCGATGAGCAGTTCTTC. This sequence encodes CATSDFSGRGDEQFF.

The chain uses TRBV7-9 and TRBJ1-2; 9 bases map to TRBD1. J lost 2 bases, V lost 5 bases, and 6 bases had no gene match. The CDR3 loop spans 15 amino acids. CDR1 and CDR2 from the germline V gene are SEHNR and FQNEAQ (reference sequence). The CDR3: CASSRTGTGNYGYTF. CDR3 coding DNA: TGTGCCAGCAGCCGCACCGGGACAGGGAACTATGGCTACACCTTC.

The chain has TRBV9 and TRBJ1-4; D not certain. Per germline, CDR1 SGDLS and CDR2 YYNGEE. CDR3 length: 15 amino acids. Deletions cut 0 bases from V and 5 bases from J, with 11 bases between. The CDR3 sequence is CASSVAQVSNEKLFF. The CDR3 bases are TGTGCCAGCAGCGTAGCCCAGGTTTCGAATGAAAAACTGTTTTTT.

This sequence joins TRBV9 and TRBJ2-2; the match to TRBD2 covers 9 bases. The CDR3 has 18 amino acids. Looked up from germline, CDR1 is SGDLS and CDR2 is YYNGEE. Trimming at V came to 5 bases and at J to 2 bases, leaving 13 bases not matched to a gene. The CDR3 sequence is CASSRGRAGGPNTGELFF. The CDR3 nucleotides are TGTGCCAGCAGTCGAGGTCGGGCGGGAGGGCCCAACACCGGGGAGCTGTTTTTT.

V is TRBV13 and J is TRBJ2-1, with 7 bases identical to TRBD1. The germline V gene encodes CDR1 PRHDT and CDR2 FYEKMQ (reference sequence). The CDR3 contains 15 residues. V gave up 1 base and J gave up 3 bases; unmatched junction bases: 3. CDR3 sequence reads: CASSLVPGGYNEQFF. CDR3 DNA: TGTGCCAGCAGCTTAGTTCCAGGGGGCTACAATGAGCAGTTCTTC.

As regards this clone: The sample has other DNA sequences that encode this CDR3 too. J is TRBJ1-1 and V is TRBV29-1; 9 bases align to TRBD1. After removal of 6 bases from V and 5 bases from J, the junction contained 1 base not matched to a gene. Germline V gene sequence: CDR1 SQVTM, CDR2 ANQGSEA. The CDR3 runs to 11 residues. As DNA, the CDR3 is TGCAGCGTGGACAGGGGAACTGAAGCTTTCTTT. Translating it yields CSVDRGTEAFF.

The chain joins TRBV7-9 to TRBJ2-1; 9 nucleotides line up with TRBD2. This CDR3 comprises 17 residues. The J segment lost 6 bases and the V segment lost 2 bases, leaving 11 bases of the junction unmatched. CDR1 and CDR2 (germline): SEHNR, FQNEAQ (reference sequence). This CDR3 is CASSLYISGSRGNEQFF. The CDR3 DNA follows: TGTGCCAGCAGCTTATATATTAGCGGGAGTCGGGGCAATGAGCAGTTCTTC.

This chain connects TRBV28 to TRBJ2-7; 9 bases agree with TRBD1. The junction had 7 bases not matched to a gene; V was cut back by 5 bases and J by 2 bases. Germline lookup yields CDR1 MDHEN and CDR2 SYDVKM. The CDR3 length is 15 residues. This CDR3 reads CASSTDRGTTYEQYF. CDR3 DNA: TGTGCCAGCAGTACAGACAGGGGGACAACCTACGAGCAGTACTTC.

The chain combines TRBV5-4 with TRBJ2-3; 10 bases line up with TRBD2. There are 16 residues in the CDR3. CDR1 is SGHNT, CDR2 YYREEE, per germline (reference sequence). V was pared by 6 bases and J by 3 bases, with 10 bases of the junction left unmatched. CDR3 nucleotides: TGTGCCAGCACCCGTTACGGGACTAGCGAAACAGATACGCAGTATTTT. It encodes CASTRYGTSETDTQYF.

About this clone itself: Other DNA sequences in this sample translate to the same CDR3. The V call is TRBV6-2 or TRBV6-3, the J call TRBJ2-7, with TRBD1 matching 11 bases. With V trimmed by 5 bases and J by 3 bases, 3 bases remained unmatched. Germline loops: CDR1 MNHEY, CDR2 SVGEGT. The CDR3 sequence is 14 residues long. DNA for the CDR3: TGTGCCAGCAGTGGGACAGGGGGGAACTACGAGCAGTACTTC. It translates to CASSGTGGNYEQYF.

The rearrangement links TRBV7-6 to TRBJ2-7; D is perhaps TRBD1 (6 bases). CDR1 SGHVS and CDR2 FNYEAQ come from the germline V gene. The CDR3 runs to 15 residues. V dropped 5 bases and J dropped 12 bases, with 26 bases sitting between them. The CDR3 DNA reads as TGTGCCAGCAGCCCCGAATCCGGGACACCAACGAGTCCGTACTTC. Protein sequence: CASSPESGTPTSPYF.

The chain has TRBV18 and TRBJ1-3; 7 bases fit TRBD1. With 3 bases clipped from V and 2 bases from J, the junction kept 1 base outside the gene matches. Germline-derived CDR1 and CDR2 are KGHSH and LQKENI. The CDR3 spans 14 residues. The CDR3 region has the DNA TGTGCCAGCTCACCTGGGACAGCTGGAAACACCATATATTTT. Protein product: CASSPGTAGNTIYF. The whole variable domain, filled in from reference TRBV18 and TRBJ1-3, reads NAGVMQNPRHLVRRRGQEARLRCSPMKGHSHVYWYRQLPEEGLKFMVYLQKENIIDESGMPKERFSAEFPKEGPSILRIQQVVRGDSAAYFCASSPGTAGNTIYFGEGSWLTVV.

This chain joins TRBV12-3 or TRBV12-4 and TRBJ1-5; D is uncertain. The CDR3 has 13 residues. Deletions cut 6 bases from V and 2 bases from J, with 8 bases between. The CDR3 loop reads CASRGSGNQPQHF. For the CDR3, the DNA is TGTGCCAGCAGGGGGAGTGGCAATCAGCCCCAGCATTTT.

This chain connects TRBV5-1 to TRBJ2-7; TRBD1 might be the D (7 bases). The CDR3 covers 14 residues. The germline V and J ends were trimmed by 7 bases and 9 bases, with 23 bases remaining between them. Germline V CDR1 and CDR2: SGHRS, YFSETQ. The CDR3 here is CASASWTGPAGQYF. The DNA of the CDR3 is TGCGCCAGCGCATCTTGGACAGGCCCAGCGGGGCAGTACTTC.

CDR3 residues: CASSLSPAGDGYTF. The CDR3 coding sequence is TGTGCCAGCAGCTTAAGCCCCGCCGGAGACGGCTACACCTTC. The V gene is TRBV7-6, the J gene TRBJ1-2; D remains ambiguous. The CDR3 runs 14 residues. CDR1 and CDR2 from the germline V gene are SGHVS and FNYEAQ. Trimming pared 2 bases from V and 8 bases from J, leaving 15 bases between.

The V call is TRBV2, the J call TRBJ2-7, with 15 positions matching TRBD2. Trimming cost V 4 bases and J 9 bases; bases outside gene matches: 7. Germline CDR1 and CDR2: SNHLY and FYNNEI. This CDR3 region has 15 residues. The CDR3 protein is CASSAGLAGGQGQYF. The CDR3 DNA sequence: TGTGCCAGCAGTGCTGGACTAGCGGGAGGGCAGGGGCAGTACTTC.

The chain joins TRBV29-1 to TRBJ1-3, with 10 nucleotides matching TRBD1. The CDR3 has 17 amino acids. The germline gives CDR1 SQVTM, CDR2 ANQGSEA. V shed 0 bases and J 0 bases; nucleotides not matched to a gene: 5. DNA for the CDR3: TGCAGCGTTGAAGATCGTGGGACAGGGGTCTCTGGAAACACCATATATTTT. Amino acid sequence: CSVEDRGTGVSGNTIYF.

The rearrangement joins TRBV27 to TRBJ2-1, with 9 bases lining up with TRBD2. J was trimmed by 5 bases and V by 6 bases; bases with no gene match: 8. Germline V gene lookup returns CDR1 MNHEY and CDR2 SMNVEV (reference sequence). The CDR3 has 15 residues. The DNA of the CDR3 is TGTGCCAGCAGGTTAGCGGGAGTCCGTAACAATGAGCAGTTCTTC. Amino acids: CASRLAGVRNNEQFF.

The chain joins TRBV15 to TRBJ1-1, with 10 bases fitting TRBD1. V was pared by 3 bases and J by 5 bases, with 6 bases of the junction left unmatched. The CDR3 contains 15 residues. The germline CDR1 and CDR2 sequences are LNHNV and YYDKDF (reference sequence). DNA of the CDR3: TGTGCCACCAGCAGTGACAGGGGGCATAAAACTGAAGCTTTCTTT. Its translation: CATSSDRGHKTEAFF.

The CDR3 is CASSLASGQETQYF. In DNA, the CDR3 is TGCGCCAGCAGCTTGGCTAGCGGGCAAGAGACCCAGTACTTC. The chain couples TRBV5-1 to TRBJ2-5; TRBD2 matches at 8 bases. Germline trimming cut 0 bases from V and 2 bases from J; bases unmatched to any gene: 0. CDR1 is SGHRS, CDR2 YFSETQ, per germline. The CDR3 covers 14 residues.

The chain combines TRBV28 with TRBJ2-7; no firm D call. V dropped 3 bases and J dropped 2 bases, with 8 bases sitting between them. The germline gives CDR1 MDHEN, CDR2 SYDVKM. CDR3 size: 13 residues. The CDR3 bases are TGTGCCAGCAGTTTGCCAGTCCCCTACGAGCAGTACTTC. It yields the protein CASSLPVPYEQYF.

The CDR3 protein is CATSDKEGGTDTQYF. The CDR3 bases are TGTGCCACCAGTGACAAGGAGGGTGGCACAGATACGCAGTATTTT. J is TRBJ2-3 and V is TRBV24-1, with D perhaps matching TRBD2 (6 bases). Germline-derived CDR1 and CDR2 are KGHDR and SFDVKD. The germline V and J ends were trimmed by 4 bases and 1 base, with 11 bases remaining between them. The CDR3 sequence is 15 residues long.

The rearrangement links TRBV7-2 to TRBJ1-4; 7 bases align to TRBD1. J gave up 8 bases and V 2 bases, and 8 bases lay outside the gene matches. This CDR3 has 15 amino acids. Germline CDR1 is SGHTA and CDR2 is FQGNSA. This CDR3 reads CASSLHAGGREKLFF. The CDR3, as DNA: TGTGCCAGCAGCTTACATGCAGGGGGGCGCGAAAAACTGTTTTTT.

As for this clone: This sample includes further DNA sequences coding for the same CDR3. The chain joins TRBV5-4 to TRBJ1-2, with D hard to call. The CDR3 has 14 residues. Germline V gene sequence: CDR1 SGHNT, CDR2 YYREEE (reference sequence). Trimming took off 2 bases at V and 2 bases at J, with 10 bases between the two ends. The CDR3 loop reads CASSLGGGNYGYTF. In nucleotides, the CDR3 is TGTGCCAGCAGCTTAGGAGGAGGAAACTATGGCTACACCTTC.

CDR3 in amino acids: CASSPAGPPGNTIYF. The CDR3 bases are TGCGCCAGCAGCCCCGCGGGGCCTCCTGGAAACACCATATATTTT. The chain carries TRBV5-1 and TRBJ1-3; the D gene is possibly TRBD1 (5 bases). The CDR3 is 15 residues long. Trimming cost V 4 bases and J 2 bases, with 13 bases left between them. Germline V gives CDR1 SGHRS, CDR2 YFSETQ. The variable domain in full, with the rest retrieved from reference TRBV5-1 and TRBJ1-3, is KAGVTQTPRYLIKTRGQQVTLSCSPISGHRSVSWYQQTPGQGLQFLFEYFSETQRNKGNFPGRFSGRQFSNSRSEMNVSTLELGDSALYLCASSPAGPPGNTIYFGEGSWLTVV.

V gene TRBV7-9 combines with J gene TRBJ2-3; D may be TRBD2 (6 bases). The CDR3 covers 15 residues. Trimming pared 0 bases from V and 7 bases from J, leaving 14 bases between. Germline V gives CDR1 SEHNR, CDR2 FQNEAQ (reference sequence). DNA of the CDR3: TGTGCCAGCAGCTTAGCCGGCGGGGCCCGGAATACGCAGTATTTT. It encodes CASSLAGGARNTQYF.

The chain uses TRBV15 and TRBJ2-1; TRBD1 agrees at 10 bases. Germline values: CDR1 LNHNV, CDR2 YYDKDF (reference sequence). CDR3 length: 15 residues. V lost 1 base and J lost 4; bases outside the gene matches: 1. CDR3 protein: CATSRGDRGYNEQFF. The CDR3 DNA reads TGTGCCACCAGCAGAGGGGACAGGGGTTACAATGAGCAGTTCTTC. Looking up the rest from reference TRBV15 and TRBJ2-1 gives the full variable domain: DAMVIQNPRYQVTQFGKPVTLSCSQTLNHNVMYWYQQKSSQAPKLLFHYYDKDFNNEADTPDNFQSRRPNTSFCFLDIRSPGLGDTAMYLCATSRGDRGYNEQFFGPGTRLTVL.